The TCR beta chain under discussion was sequenced for a study of cytomegalovirus exposure and HLA in healthy donors. The CDR3 is made up of 12 amino acids. Germline values: CDR1 SGDLS, CDR2 YYNGEE. V lost 0 bases and J 6 bases, leaving 5 bases between the germline ends. The PCR ran on 60 Vbeta and 13 Jbeta primers. Clones were sequenced by immunoSEQ multiplex PCR, and TCRdb holds only the in-frame ones, with some missing. The sample includes under 200,000 clones, around three quarters seen only once; the top ten take more than 5%. The clonotype originates from a man aged 35 to 55 in good health and CMV-seronegative. The chain couples TRBV9 to TRBJ2-3; D is uncertain. The sequencing sample was made of PBMCs. CDR3 in DNA: TGTGCCAGCAGCGTAGAATATGATACGCAGTATTTT. Translation: CASSVEYDTQYF.